This TCR beta chain comes out of a study of post-analysis software for immune sequencing data. Looking at the study overall: The study covered relapsing-remitting, secondary progressive and progressive-relapsing courses of multiple sclerosis. The study's findings and limits: Among a few TRBV segments more frequent in patients than controls were TRBV5-6, TRBV5-1 and TRBV20-1.

V was clipped by 2 bases and J by 0 bases, with 11 bases between them. Germline values: CDR1 SGHRS, CDR2 YFSETQ. The CDR3 is 15 residues long. Comments on this clonotype: Its antigen remains unknown.

Unique molecular identifiers had been added to the TCR beta cDNA libraries. TCRdb passed the PCR reads through MiXCR, listing each CDR3 protein once. The sample gives hundreds of thousands of distinct CDR3 sequences, about 32% of which show up once; roughly 0.54% is in the top ten. This TCR derives from a girl aged 10-17 years with multiple sclerosis. The rearrangement joins TRBV5-1 to TRBJ1-1; no definite D call. Sequencing was done on a sample of blood. CDR3 in amino acids: CASSLTSLMNTEAFF. CDR3 nucleotide sequence: TGCGCCAGCAGCTTAACAAGTCTCATGAACACTGAAGCTTTCTTT.